A single sample gave rise to the 7 T cell receptor beta chains below, sequenced in a study of T-cell reconstitution after alpha-beta-depleted transplantation in children. The authors prepared the TCRbeta library with unique molecular identifiers. TCRdb re-called the PCR reads through MiXCR, storing one row per CDR3 protein. The sample has roughly 500,000 distinct CDR3 sequences; about 33% are singletons. The sample consisted of PBMCs from the stem cell graft donor, taken from the stem cell graft. These receptors originate from a human donor who donated a stem cell graft to a child with aplastic anemia.

This clonotype was found a few times. The chain links TRBV6-1 to TRBJ2-1; 10 bases agree with TRBD1. Germline V lookup: CDR1 MNHNS, CDR2 SASEGT. This CDR3 region has 15 residues. The J segment lost 4 bases and the V segment lost 6 bases, leaving 6 bases of the junction unmatched. The CDR3 DNA is TGTGCCAGCAGACTGGACAGGGGGGAATACAATGAGCAGTTCTTC. This codes for CASRLDRGEYNEQFF.

This rearrangement joins TRBV12-3 or TRBV12-4 to TRBJ2-3; D is undetermined. Deletions cut 8 bases from V and 4 bases from J, with 10 bases between. The CDR3 totals 12 residues. The CDR3 is CASSRLADTQYF. Here the CDR3 DNA reads TGTGCCAGCTCTCGCCTGGCAGATACGCAGTATTTT.

The rearrangement joins TRBV5-1 to TRBJ1-1, with 7 bases fitting TRBD1. V was clipped by 2 bases and J by 2 bases; unmatched bases: 3. Germline CDR1 SGHRS, CDR2 YFSETQ. This CDR3 spans 14 amino acids. CDR3 region: CASSFQGENTEAFF. CDR3 bases: TGCGCCAGCAGCTTTCAGGGGGAAAACACTGAAGCTTTCTTT.

V is TRBV20-1 and J is TRBJ2-1, with no clear D. The CDR3 has 14 amino acids. Trimming stripped 2 bases from V and 3 bases from J, with 11 bases between. CDR1 DFQATT and CDR2 SNEGSKA come from the germline V gene (reference sequence). This CDR3 is CSARPPLGYNEQFF. The CDR3 region has the DNA TGCAGTGCTAGACCGCCTTTGGGCTACAATGAGCAGTTCTTC.

The genes are TRBV29-1 and TRBJ2-4; D unclear. The CDR3 has 13 amino acids. V lost 3 bases to trimming and J lost 0 bases, with 6 bases between them. The V gene's germline CDR1 is SQVTM and CDR2 ANQGSEA. The CDR3 sequence is CSVDPEAKNIQYF. Written as DNA, the CDR3 is TGCAGCGTTGATCCGGAAGCCAAAAACATTCAGTACTTC.

The gene calls are TRBV7-9 and TRBJ2-5; 7 bases agree with TRBD1. The junction had 9 bases not matched to a gene; V was cut back by 7 bases and J by 7 bases. Germline values: CDR1 SEHNR, CDR2 FQNEAQ (reference sequence). This CDR3 has 13 residues. The CDR3 coding sequence is TGTGCCAGCACGACAGGGCTCCGGGGGACCCAGTACTTC. Residues: CASTTGLRGTQYF.

With respect to this clonotype: One junction end disagrees with the germline gene, perhaps due to a read error. The chain carries TRBV12-3 or TRBV12-4 and TRBJ1-5; 7 nucleotides agree with TRBD1. The CDR3 is 12 amino acids. Here the CDR3 DNA reads TGTGCCTGCAGGGGGGGGGATCAGCCCCAGCATTTT. It encodes CACRGGDQPQHF.